The subject of this entry is one T cell receptor beta chain. What it binds is not known. The CDR3 consists of 16 residues. CDR1 and CDR2 from the germline V gene are LNHDA and SQIVND (reference sequence). The V and J ends lost 3 bases and 0 bases, in that order; junction bases with no gene match: 4. These data originate in a study of cytomegalovirus exposure and HLA in healthy donors. The PCR made use of 60 Vbeta and 13 Jbeta primers. Sequencing was performed with immunoSEQ multiplex PCR; in TCRdb, only in-frame clones are kept and a portion is missing. The table lists 150,000 to 200,000 clones, over 70% of them singletons. Overall study findings and caveats: TRBV6-2, TRBV6-3 and some other V segments were excluded as indistinguishable. Cytomegalovirus status was reportedly diagnosed by the classifier with high sensitivity and specificity.

The rearrangement joins TRBV19 to TRBJ2-2; 7 bases fit TRBD1. The clonotype was recovered from a woman between 50 and 59 years old in good health and CMV-seropositive. The sample was PBMCs. The CDR3 is CASSIGQGANTGELFF. CDR3 in DNA: TGTGCCAGTAGTATTGGCCAGGGGGCGAACACCGGGGAGCTGTTTTTT.